The 32 T cell receptor beta chains given below trace back to one sample, sequenced in a study of T cell responses to AZD1222 COVID-19 vaccine. Here immunoSEQ multiplex PCR was the method, and the copy in TCRdb shows in-frame clones only, minus some. The table lists about 140,000 clones, 91% of them singletons. The input for sequencing was peripheral blood, taken on day 0 of AZD1222 vaccination. The receptors were gathered from an adult in good health.

V and J are TRBV15 and TRBJ1-5; TRBD1 matches 7 bases. V lost 7 bases and J lost 6; bases outside the gene matches: 3. CDR3 length: 12 residues. The germline CDR1 and CDR2 sequences are LNHNV and YYDKDF (reference sequence). This CDR3 reads CATTGGGQPQHF. The DNA of the CDR3 is TGTGCCACCACAGGGGGAGGTCAGCCCCAGCATTTT.

The rearrangement joins TRBV9 to TRBJ2-3, with 15 bases lining up with TRBD2. Germline CDR1 SGDLS, CDR2 YYNGEE. Trimming at V came to 3 bases and at J to 5 bases, leaving 16 bases not matched to a gene. The CDR3 is 20 amino acids. CDR3 in DNA: TGTGCCAGCAGCGGGTCCCTTGGACTAGCGGGAGGGCCTAGAGAAGATACGCAGTATTTT. This sequence encodes CASSGSLGLAGGPREDTQYF.

This chain uses TRBV9 with TRBJ2-1; maybe TRBD2 (5 bases). The CDR3 runs to 13 residues. V lost 4 bases and J lost 6, with 11 bases in between. From germline, CDR1 is SGDLS and CDR2 YYNGEE. The CDR3, as DNA: TGTGCCAGCAGCCTGGTGGGGAGCAATGAGCAGTTCTTC. It specifies CASSLVGSNEQFF. The full variable domain, in which reference TRBV9 and TRBJ2-1 provide the parts outside the CDR3, is DSGVTQTPKHLITATGQRVTLRCSPRSGDLSVYWYQQSLDQGLQFLIQYYNGEERAKGNILERFSAQQFPDLHSELNLSSLELGDSALYFCASSLVGSNEQFFGPGTRLTVL.

The J gene is TRBJ2-6, the V gene TRBV19; D remains ambiguous. The CDR3 contains 12 residues. Between the trimmed V and J ends, which lost 4 bases and 2 bases, there was a span of 0 bases. CDR1 is LNHDA, CDR2 SQIVND, per germline (reference sequence). As DNA, the CDR3 is TGTGCCAGTAGTACTGGGGCCAACGTCCTGACTTTC. Protein: CASSTGANVLTF.

CDR3 residues: CASSGTNTGELFF. The CDR3 nucleotides read TGTGCCAGCAGCGGAACGAACACCGGGGAGCTGTTTTTT. The chain employs TRBV11-2 and TRBJ2-2, with no clear D. V was cut by 5 bases and J by 0 bases, with 4 bases left in between. Germline CDR1 is SGHAT and CDR2 is FQNNGV. The CDR3 is 13 amino acids.

This chain joins TRBV10-1 and TRBJ1-1; D unclear. V dropped 5 bases and J dropped 6 bases, with 13 bases sitting between them. There are 13 residues in the CDR3. Germline V CDR1 and CDR2: WNHNN, SYGVQD (reference sequence). CDR3: CASSRNDGAEAFF. The CDR3 DNA sequence: TGCGCCAGCAGTCGGAACGATGGGGCTGAAGCTTTCTTT.

The chain uses TRBV11-1 and TRBJ1-1; TRBD1 is a possible D gene (5 bases). From germline, CDR1 is SGHAT and CDR2 FQDESV (reference sequence). The V end lost 5 bases, the J end lost 0 bases, and 13 bases lay between the germline ends. CDR3 size: 15 residues. The CDR3: CASSPSGTVNTEAFF. In DNA form, the CDR3 reads TGTGCCAGCAGCCCCTCAGGGACCGTGAACACTGAAGCTTTCTTT.

This clone was detected only once. This chain uses TRBV20-1 with TRBJ2-3; maybe TRBD1 (5 bases). The CDR3 is made up of 15 amino acids. V lost 5 bases and J 6 bases, leaving 21 bases between the germline ends. CDR1 is DFQATT, CDR2 SNEGSKA, per germline (reference sequence). CDR3 sequence reads: CSAGEMVIGADTQYF. CDR3 nucleotides: TGCAGTGCTGGTGAGATGGTGATAGGGGCGGATACGCAGTATTTT.

The chain is built from TRBV9 and TRBJ2-6; 7 bases fit TRBD1. This CDR3 is built from 15 residues. V was clipped by 3 bases and J by 0 bases; unmatched bases: 0. Germline lookup yields CDR1 SGDLS and CDR2 YYNGEE. CDR3: CASSGTGSGANVLTF. Written as DNA, the CDR3 is TGTGCCAGCAGCGGGACAGGCTCTGGGGCCAACGTCCTGACTTTC.

This clone came up a few times. The chain carries TRBV30 and TRBJ2-1; 9 bases match TRBD2. Trimming took 0 bases from V and 6 from J; bases not matched to a gene: 15. CDR3 length equals 18 residues. The germline V gene encodes CDR1 GTSNPN and CDR2 SVGIG (reference sequence). CDR3 sequence (DNA): TGTGCCTGGAGTGTACTTAGGGTAGTAGCGGGAGTGTTCAATGAGCAGTTCTTC. Encoded protein: CAWSVLRVVAGVFNEQFF.

The V call is TRBV7-2, the J call TRBJ1-4, with D uncertain. Deletions cut 1 base from V and 7 bases from J, with 10 bases between. The CDR3 sequence is 14 residues long. The germline gives CDR1 SGHTA, CDR2 FQGNSA. CDR3 DNA: TGTGCCAGCAGCTTAGGGTGGGGAGTTGAAAAACTGTTTTTT. It codes for CASSLGWGVEKLFF.

V is TRBV11-2 and J is TRBJ2-1, with TRBD2 matching over 9 bases. The CDR3 covers 17 residues. Germline V gene data show CDR1 as SGHAT and CDR2 as FQNNGV. The V and J ends lost 4 bases and 1 base, in that order; junction bases with no gene match: 8. CDR3 nucleotides: TGTGCCAGCAGCTCGAGGACTAGCGCGCTTTCCTACAATGAGCAGTTCTTC. Translation: CASSSRTSALSYNEQFF.

This chain uses TRBV29-1 with TRBJ1-1; 8 nucleotides align to TRBD1. Germline CDR1 and CDR2: SQVTM and ANQGSEA. After removal of 8 bases from V and 1 base from J, the junction contained 6 bases not matched to a gene. There are 13 residues in the CDR3. The CDR3 here is CSSSGQGNTEAFF. The DNA for the CDR3 is TGCAGCTCTTCCGGACAGGGGAACACTGAAGCTTTCTTT.

V is TRBV7-3 and J is TRBJ2-5; the D is unclear. The V and J ends lost 2 bases and 5 bases respectively, with 12 bases between them. Germline-derived CDR1 and CDR2 are SGHTA and FQGTGA. The CDR3 covers 14 residues. CDR3 DNA: TGTGCCAGCAGCTTATTTGCTGGTCAGGAGACCCAGTACTTC. Amino acids: CASSLFAGQETQYF.

V usage is TRBV7-3 and J usage is TRBJ2-2; a weak D match, TRBD1 (5 bases). The V end was cut by 8 bases, the J end by 1 base, with 14 bases between. CDR3 length equals 15 residues. CDR1 is SGHTA, CDR2 FQGTGA, per germline. The CDR3 protein is CASGPSTGNTGELFF. The CDR3 DNA follows: TGTGCCAGCGGGCCCAGCACAGGGAACACCGGGGAGCTGTTTTTT.

This chain links TRBV6-4 with TRBJ2-7; D perhaps matches TRBD1 (6 bases). V lost 9 bases, J lost 3 bases, and 12 bases lay in between. Germline CDR1 MRHNA, CDR2 SNTAGT. The CDR3 sequence is 12 residues long. The CDR3 spells CARITGFYEQYF. The CDR3 DNA reads TGTGCCAGAATTACAGGGTTCTACGAGCAGTACTTC.

This rearrangement joins TRBV28 to TRBJ1-3, with a weak D call TRBD1 (5 bases). Germline V gives CDR1 MDHEN, CDR2 SYDVKM. CDR3 length equals 14 residues. Trimming cost V 7 bases and J 3 bases, with 13 bases left between them. CDR3: CASNILGLGNTIYF. The DNA for the CDR3 is TGTGCCAGCAATATCTTGGGGCTTGGAAACACCATATATTTT.

This clone was seen only once. CDR3 protein: CASSLPSGGQYNSPLHF. The CDR3 bases are TGTGCCAGCAGTTTACCCTCCGGAGGACAGTATAATTCACCCCTCCACTTT. The chain employs TRBV28 and TRBJ1-6, with D possibly TRBD1 on 6 matching bases. The CDR3 runs to 17 residues. Germline CDR1 and CDR2: MDHEN and SYDVKM. Trimming took off 2 bases at V and 4 bases at J, with 15 bases between the two ends.

The chain employs TRBV15 and TRBJ2-3; no definite D call. In germline, CDR1 is LNHNV, CDR2 YYDKDF (reference sequence). The CDR3 consists of 12 residues. The V gene lost 1 base and the J gene lost 4 bases, with 3 bases spanning the gap. The CDR3 is CATSRGADTQYF. The CDR3 DNA is TGTGCCACCAGCAGAGGAGCAGATACGCAGTATTTT.

The rearrangement uses TRBV2 and TRBJ2-1; 7 nucleotides agree with TRBD2. The CDR3 covers 14 residues. Per the germline V gene, CDR1 is SNHLY and CDR2 is FYNNEI. With 6 bases clipped from V and 2 bases from J, the junction kept 4 bases outside the gene matches. In DNA, the CDR3 is TGTGCCAGCAGCGGACTAGGAACCTACAATGAGCAGTTCTTC. Protein product: CASSGLGTYNEQFF.

The chain has TRBV6-5 and TRBJ1-3; D call uncertain. This CDR3 is 15 amino acids long. The V end lost 6 bases, the J end lost 4 bases, and 16 bases lay between the germline ends. The germline CDR1 and CDR2 sequences are MNHEY and SVGAGI. The CDR3 here is CASSSASRSGNTIYF. The CDR3 nucleotides are TGTGCCAGCAGCAGTGCAAGCAGATCGGGAAACACCATATATTTT.

CDR3 protein: CASSLNVGLEAFF. CDR3 DNA sequence: TGTGCCAGCAGCTTAAATGTCGGGCTTGAAGCTTTCTTT. The chain is built from TRBV7-3 and TRBJ1-1; D call uncertain. The CDR3 extends over 13 amino acids. Germline CDR1 SGHTA, CDR2 FQGTGA. V was shortened by 1 base and J by 7 bases, with 10 bases between the two germline ends.

The genes are TRBV6-2 or TRBV6-3 and TRBJ2-7; D gene ambiguous. Germline assignment: CDR1 MNHEY and CDR2 SVGEGT. V gave up 5 bases and J gave up 1 base, with 6 bases separating them. The CDR3 runs 12 residues. The CDR3 reads CASSPLSYEQYF. The CDR3, as DNA: TGTGCCAGCAGTCCCCTTTCCTACGAGCAGTACTTC.

This clone came up once. This chain joins TRBV7-2 and TRBJ2-5; D gene ambiguous. The V end lost 5 bases, the J end lost 2 bases, and 6 bases lay between the germline ends. This CDR3 is built from 12 residues. Germline CDR1 reads SGHTA; CDR2 reads FQGNSA. This CDR3 reads CASSPTQETQYF. The CDR3 DNA is TGTGCCAGCAGCCCGACTCAAGAGACCCAGTACTTC.

The chain is built from TRBV7-2 and TRBJ2-3; tentatively, D is TRBD1 or TRBD2 (5 bases each). Trimming left V 7 bases short and J 2 bases short, with 13 bases between. Germline values: CDR1 SGHTA, CDR2 FQGNSA. The CDR3 runs 14 residues. The CDR3 DNA reads TGTGCCAGCACCCGGCGTGGGACCACAGATACGCAGTATTTT. As protein: CASTRRGTTDTQYF.

CDR3 sequence reads: CASSFVTGIRNEQFF. The CDR3 DNA sequence: TGTGCCAGCAGCTTCGTAACAGGGATACGCAATGAGCAGTTCTTC. V is TRBV7-9 and J is TRBJ2-1; TRBD1 might be the D (6 bases). Per germline, CDR1 SEHNR and CDR2 FQNEAQ (reference sequence). The CDR3 covers 15 residues. Trimming shortened V by 3 bases and J by 6 bases, and 15 bases separated the two germline ends.

This rearrangement joins TRBV7-9 to TRBJ1-3, with a tentative D call TRBD1 (6 bases). This CDR3 region has 14 residues. Looked up from germline, CDR1 is SEHNR and CDR2 is FQNEAQ (reference sequence). The V gene lost 2 bases and the J gene lost 4 bases, with 9 bases spanning the gap. CDR3 in DNA: TGTGCCAGCAGCTTATTCGGGGGCGGAAACACCATATATTTT. Translation: CASSLFGGGNTIYF.

V usage is TRBV7-8 and J usage is TRBJ1-5; TRBD1 matches 7 bases. This CDR3 has 15 amino acids. The junction had 9 bases not matched to a gene; V was cut back by 6 bases and J by 4 bases. CDR1 and CDR2 from the germline V gene are SGHVS and FQNEAQ. The CDR3 reads CASRSTGVGNQPQHF. CDR3 nucleotide sequence: TGTGCCAGCAGGTCCACAGGGGTAGGGAATCAGCCCCAGCATTTT.

The genes are TRBV28 and TRBJ2-7; D may be TRBD1 or TRBD2 (5 bases each). CDR3 length: 12 residues. Germline CDR1 is MDHEN and CDR2 is SYDVKM. Between the trimmed V and J ends, which lost 8 bases and 3 bases, there was a span of 11 bases. Here the CDR3 DNA reads TGTGCCAGCCTAGATGGGGGCTACGAGCAGTACTTC. This encodes CASLDGGYEQYF.

The chain carries TRBV27 and TRBJ2-2, with 7 bases aligning to TRBD1. CDR1 and CDR2 from the germline V gene are MNHEY and SMNVEV (reference sequence). V trimming: 8 bases; J trimming: 4 bases; junction bases outside the gene matches: 13. The length of the CDR3 is 16 residues. The CDR3 nucleotides are TGTGCCAGCGGGCGTCGGGCAGGGGGATTCACCGGGGAGCTGTTTTTT. As protein: CASGRRAGGFTGELFF.

This sequence joins TRBV12-3 or TRBV12-4 and TRBJ2-5; no reliable D call. Trimming took off 3 bases at V and 3 bases at J, with 5 bases between the two ends. The CDR3 totals 12 residues. The CDR3, as DNA: TGTGCCAGCAGTTTGTTAGAAGAGACCCAGTACTTC. Translating it yields CASSLLEETQYF.

J is TRBJ2-2 and V is TRBV11-3, with TRBD2 identical over 10 bases. The junction had 7 bases not matched to a gene; V was cut back by 4 bases and J by 5 bases. Per the germline V gene, CDR1 is SGHNT and CDR2 is YENEEA. This CDR3 spans 16 amino acids. In DNA, the CDR3 is TGTGCCAGCAGCTCCTCACTTAGCGGGGGGACCGGGGAGCTGTTTTTT. Its protein product is CASSSSLSGGTGELFF.